This T cell receptor beta chain stems from a study of post-analysis software for immune sequencing data. Study at large: Patients with relapsing-remitting, secondary progressive and progressive-relapsing multiple sclerosis courses were all represented. Whole-study results and caveats: Compared with controls, patients had more of about 5 TRBV segments, including TRBV5-6, TRBV5-1 and TRBV20-1. Multiple sclerosis patients had significantly lower normalized Chao1 diversity than controls. Samples made in the same batch grouped tightly together by F measure.

The CDR3 length is 14 residues. Germline lookup yields CDR1 SEHNR and CDR2 FQNEAQ (reference sequence). This clonotype was seen only a few times. Its antigen is currently unknown. TCR beta cDNA libraries had unique molecular identifiers. Input populations of roughly 1 to 11 million T cells gave rise to approximately 480,000 cDNA molecules. MiXCR, applied by TCRdb to the PCR reads, yields one record per CDR3 protein. Among under 900,000 distinct CDR3 sequences listed, 53% were seen once. Source material: blood. The TCR sequence derives from a girl aged 10 to 17 with multiple sclerosis. This sequence joins TRBV7-9 and TRBJ2-5, with 7 nucleotides matching TRBD1. The better agreement between TRBJ2-7 and the DNA end casts doubt on the J call. The CDR3 sequence: CASSLRTGAYEQYF. CDR3 coding DNA: TGTGCCAGCAGCCTCCGGACAGGCGCCTACGAGCAGTACTTC.